A selection of T cell receptor beta chains follows, all from one sample in a study of blood T cell repertoires in COVID-19. Clones were sequenced by immunoSEQ multiplex PCR, and TCRdb holds only the in-frame ones, with some missing. The sample consists of tens of thousands of clones, 85% to 90% of them appearing once. The sequencing sample was made of peripheral blood. These receptors originate from a man aged 80 or over with acute or convalescent COVID-19. Each CDR3 is given with its conserved first and last residue. The D gene is left open where the match is weak. The size entry is marked missing in some rows and otherwise reads once, few, many or a size class.

V gene: TRBV6-1; D gene: TRBD1; clone size: .; J gene: TRBJ2-7; CDR3 protein: CASSEIPGQSYEQYF; CDR3 DNA: TGTGCCAGCAGTGAAATCCCGGGACAGTCCTACGAGCAGTACTTC
V gene: TRBV28; D gene: .; clone size: .; J gene: TRBJ1-4; CDR3 protein: CASSSYGLIDKPATNEKLFF; CDR3 DNA: TGTGCCAGCAGCAGTTATGGGTTGATTGACAAACCTGCAACTAATGAAAAACTGTTTTTT
V gene: TRBV7-2; D gene: .; clone size: .; J gene: TRBJ2-7; CDR3 protein: CASSSSPGYEQYF; CDR3 DNA: TGTGCCAGCAGCTCCTCCCCGGGGTACGAGCAGTACTTC
V gene: TRBV4-1; D gene: .; clone size: .; J gene: TRBJ1-1; CDR3 protein: CASSQDNIRGNTEAFF; CDR3 DNA: TGCGCCAGCAGCCAAGATAATATCAGGGGCAACACTGAAGCTTTCTTT
V gene: TRBV6-5; D gene: TRBD1; clone size: many; J gene: TRBJ1-1; CDR3 protein: CASRPGQAVNTEAFF; CDR3 DNA: TGTGCCAGCAGGCCCGGACAGGCGGTAAACACTGAAGCTTTCTTT
V gene: TRBV7-2; D gene: .; clone size: once; J gene: TRBJ2-1; CDR3 protein: CASSLSRTAYNEQFF; CDR3 DNA: TGTGCCAGCAGCTTAAGTCGGACAGCTTACAATGAGCAGTTCTTC
V gene: TRBV24-1; D gene: .; clone size: .; J gene: TRBJ1-5; CDR3 protein: CATSDGPEGQPQHF; CDR3 DNA: TGTGCCACCAGTGACGGGCCCGAGGGTCAGCCCCAGCATTTT
V gene: TRBV6-2/TRBV6-3; D gene: .; clone size: .; J gene: TRBJ1-1; CDR3 protein: CASSYGQNTEAFF; CDR3 DNA: TGTGCCAGCAGTTACGGACAGAACACTGAAGCTTTCTTT
V gene: TRBV5-1; D gene: .; clone size: .; J gene: TRBJ2-3; CDR3 protein: CASSWRGPDTQYF; CDR3 DNA: TGCGCCAGCAGCTGGAGGGGGCCAGATACGCAGTATTTT
V gene: TRBV10-2; D gene: TRBD1; clone size: .; J gene: TRBJ2-2; CDR3 protein: CASSEFVGTGNTGELFF; CDR3 DNA: TGCGCCAGCAGTGAGTTCGTCGGGACAGGGAACACCGGGGAGCTGTTTTTT
V gene: TRBV7-2; D gene: TRBD2; clone size: .; J gene: TRBJ2-3; CDR3 protein: CASSLERTSGYTDTQYF; CDR3 DNA: TGTGCCAGCAGCTTAGAAAGGACTAGCGGTTACACAGATACGCAGTATTTT
V gene: TRBV6-5; D gene: TRBD1; clone size: .; J gene: TRBJ1-2; CDR3 protein: CASKKGQGVEGYTF; CDR3 DNA: TGTGCCAGCAAAAAGGGGCAGGGGGTCGAGGGCTACACCTTC
V gene: TRBV7-9; D gene: .; clone size: .; J gene: TRBJ1-1; CDR3 protein: CASSSAASGNTEAFF; CDR3 DNA: TGTGCCAGCAGCTCCGCGGCCTCCGGGAACACTGAAGCTTTCTTT
V gene: TRBV7-9; D gene: .; clone size: .; J gene: TRBJ2-5; CDR3 protein: CASSLGTTSGETQYF; CDR3 DNA: TGTGCCAGCAGCTTAGGGACAACGTCCGGGGAGACCCAGTACTTC
V gene: TRBV6-2/TRBV6-3; D gene: TRBD1; clone size: .; J gene: TRBJ2-1; CDR3 protein: CASSYGTVGNEQFF; CDR3 DNA: TGTGCCAGCAGTTACGGGACAGTCGGCAATGAGCAGTTCTTC
V gene: TRBV27; D gene: TRBD2; clone size: .; J gene: TRBJ2-6; CDR3 protein: CASSLLAGVSGANVLTF; CDR3 DNA: TGTGCCAGCAGTTTACTAGCGGGGGTCTCTGGGGCCAACGTCCTGACTTTC
V gene: TRBV3-1/TRBV3-2; D gene: .; clone size: once; J gene: TRBJ2-5; CDR3 protein: CASSQDTGYQETQYF; CDR3 DNA: TGTGCCAGCAGCCAAGACACAGGATACCAAGAGACCCAGTACTTC
V gene: TRBV24-1; D gene: .; clone size: .; J gene: TRBJ2-3; CDR3 protein: CATAGGAYTDTQYF; CDR3 DNA: TGTGCCACCGCGGGCGGGGCCTACACAGATACGCAGTATTTT
V gene: TRBV6-6; D gene: TRBD1; clone size: .; J gene: TRBJ2-5; CDR3 protein: CASSRRPTGYDQETQYF; CDR3 DNA: TGTGCCAGCAGTCGCCGACCGACAGGGTATGACCAAGAGACCCAGTACTTC
V gene: TRBV19; D gene: TRBD1; clone size: .; J gene: TRBJ1-2; CDR3 protein: CASRGQGLNYGYTF; CDR3 DNA: TGTGCCAGTAGAGGACAGGGACTTAACTATGGCTACACCTTC
V gene: TRBV11-1; D gene: TRBD1; clone size: .; J gene: TRBJ2-7; CDR3 protein: CASSLSGGSYEQYF; CDR3 DNA: TGTGCCAGCAGCTTATCAGGGGGTTCCTACGAGCAGTACTTC
V gene: TRBV11-2; D gene: .; clone size: .; J gene: TRBJ2-1; CDR3 protein: CASSSLRRESEQFF; CDR3 DNA: TGTGCCAGCAGCAGTTTGAGGAGGGAGTCAGAGCAGTTCTTC
V gene: TRBV5-4; D gene: .; clone size: once; J gene: TRBJ1-5; CDR3 protein: CASSLAGVPNQPQHF; CDR3 DNA: TGTGCCAGCAGCTTGGCGGGGGTCCCGAATCAGCCCCAGCATTTT
V gene: TRBV7-2; D gene: TRBD2; clone size: .; J gene: TRBJ2-5; CDR3 protein: CASSYSGLAGGLETQYF; CDR3 DNA: TGTGCCAGCAGCTACTCGGGACTAGCGGGAGGGTTAGAGACCCAGTACTTC
V gene: TRBV21-1; D gene: .; clone size: once; J gene: TRBJ2-6; CDR3 protein: CASSKGPRQGPPSGANVLTF; CDR3 DNA: TGTGCCAGCAGCAAGGGGCCCCGACAGGGGCCACCATCTGGGGCCAACGTCCTGACTTTC
V gene: TRBV9; D gene: TRBD2; clone size: .; J gene: TRBJ2-1; CDR3 protein: CASSAGTSGRAFNEQFF; CDR3 DNA: TGTGCCAGCAGCGCGGGGACTAGCGGGAGGGCTTTTAATGAGCAGTTCTTC
V gene: TRBV28; D gene: .; clone size: .; J gene: TRBJ1-5; CDR3 protein: CATKRGGNQPQHF; CDR3 DNA: TGTGCCACCAAGAGGGGGGGAAATCAGCCCCAGCATTTT
V gene: TRBV28; D gene: .; clone size: once; J gene: TRBJ2-3; CDR3 protein: CASYRTVQDTQYF; CDR3 DNA: TGTGCCAGCTACCGGACAGTTCAAGATACGCAGTATTTT
V gene: TRBV18; D gene: .; clone size: .; J gene: TRBJ1-1; CDR3 protein: CASSYEGRDTEAFF; CDR3 DNA: TGTGCCAGCTCATACGAGGGGAGGGACACTGAAGCTTTCTTT
V gene: TRBV5-1; D gene: .; clone size: .; J gene: TRBJ2-3; CDR3 protein: CASSLFSGLRTDTQYF; CDR3 DNA: TGCGCCAGCAGCTTGTTTTCAGGGTTACGGACAGATACGCAGTATTTT
V gene: TRBV18; D gene: TRBD2; clone size: once; J gene: TRBJ2-7; CDR3 protein: CASSPLGGGGYEQYF; CDR3 DNA: TGTGCCAGCTCACCACTAGGTGGGGGGGGTTACGAGCAGTACTTC
V gene: TRBV29-1; D gene: .; clone size: .; J gene: TRBJ1-1; CDR3 protein: CSGGRPLENTEAFF; CDR3 DNA: TGCAGCGGGGGGCGGCCGCTGGAGAACACTGAAGCTTTCTTT
V gene: TRBV29-1; D gene: .; clone size: .; J gene: TRBJ1-1; CDR3 protein: CSVVYRVDTEAFF; CDR3 DNA: TGCAGCGTTGTATACAGGGTTGACACTGAAGCTTTCTTT
V gene: TRBV10-3; D gene: TRBD1; clone size: .; J gene: TRBJ1-2; CDR3 protein: CATGTGDGYGYTF; CDR3 DNA: TGTGCCACAGGGACAGGGGATGGCTATGGCTACACCTTC
V gene: TRBV4-2; D gene: TRBD1; clone size: few; J gene: TRBJ1-2; CDR3 protein: CASSQPGTGHLPLYGYTF; CDR3 DNA: TGTGCCAGCAGCCAACCCGGGACAGGGCACCTCCCGCTCTATGGCTACACCTTC
V gene: TRBV14; D gene: .; clone size: .; J gene: TRBJ2-3; CDR3 protein: CASSPRLGGVSDTQYF; CDR3 DNA: TGTGCCAGCAGCCCCCGACTAGGGGGGGTGTCAGATACGCAGTATTTT
V gene: TRBV29-1; D gene: .; clone size: once; J gene: TRBJ2-3; CDR3 protein: CSVGQGGDNTDTQYF; CDR3 DNA: TGCAGCGTTGGGCAGGGAGGAGACAACACAGATACGCAGTATTTT
V gene: TRBV2; D gene: TRBD1; clone size: once; J gene: TRBJ1-6; CDR3 protein: CASVLHRGIDNSPLHF; CDR3 DNA: TGTGCCAGCGTCCTCCACAGGGGAATTGACAATTCACCCCTCCACTTT
V gene: TRBV7-9; D gene: TRBD1; clone size: .; J gene: TRBJ2-7; CDR3 protein: CASSLGWDSSYEQYF; CDR3 DNA: TGTGCCAGCAGCTTAGGTTGGGACAGCTCCTACGAGCAGTACTTC
V gene: TRBV7-3; D gene: TRBD1; clone size: .; J gene: TRBJ2-2; CDR3 protein: CASSPGQGVPGELFF; CDR3 DNA: TGTGCCAGCAGCCCGGGACAGGGGGTACCCGGGGAGCTGTTTTTT
V gene: TRBV9; D gene: TRBD1; clone size: .; J gene: TRBJ2-5; CDR3 protein: CASSVARGRETQYF; CDR3 DNA: TGTGCCAGCAGCGTAGCGAGGGGGCGGGAGACCCAGTACTTC
V gene: TRBV6-5; D gene: TRBD2; clone size: .; J gene: TRBJ2-5; CDR3 protein: CASSYGASGGQETQYF; CDR3 DNA: TGTGCCAGCAGTTACGGGGCTAGCGGGGGGCAAGAGACCCAGTACTTC
V gene: TRBV29-1; D gene: .; clone size: .; J gene: TRBJ2-1; CDR3 protein: CSVEVAGLRNEQFF; CDR3 DNA: TGCAGCGTTGAAGTGGCGGGGTTGCGCAATGAGCAGTTCTTC
V gene: TRBV5-1; D gene: .; clone size: few; J gene: TRBJ1-1; CDR3 protein: CASSLEQGRTEAFF; CDR3 DNA: TGCGCCAGCAGCTTGGAGCAGGGGCGGACTGAAGCTTTCTTT
V gene: TRBV19; D gene: TRBD1; clone size: .; J gene: TRBJ2-3; CDR3 protein: CASSDRGHSGTDTQYF; CDR3 DNA: TGTGCCAGTAGCGACAGGGGTCACTCTGGCACAGATACGCAGTATTTT
V gene: TRBV18; D gene: .; clone size: .; J gene: TRBJ2-2; CDR3 protein: CASSPILGGSTGELFF; CDR3 DNA: TGTGCCAGCTCACCAATATTGGGCGGGTCTACCGGGGAGCTGTTTTTT
V gene: TRBV7-2; D gene: .; clone size: .; J gene: TRBJ2-7; CDR3 protein: CASSSSRAEQYF; CDR3 DNA: TGTGCCAGCAGCAGTAGCAGGGCCGAGCAGTACTTC
V gene: TRBV7-9; D gene: TRBD2; clone size: .; J gene: TRBJ2-2; CDR3 protein: CASSSTGGERSGELFF; CDR3 DNA: TGTGCCAGCAGCTCGACGGGGGGGGAACGCTCCGGGGAGCTGTTTTTT
V gene: TRBV7-2; D gene: .; clone size: once; J gene: TRBJ1-2; CDR3 protein: CASTRLQGGNYGYTF; CDR3 DNA: TGTGCCAGCACCCGACTACAGGGCGGGAACTATGGCTACACCTTC
V gene: TRBV7-8; D gene: TRBD1; clone size: .; J gene: TRBJ2-7; CDR3 protein: CASSPGTDYEQYF; CDR3 DNA: TGTGCCAGCAGCCCTGGGACAGACTACGAGCAGTACTTC
V gene: TRBV28; D gene: .; clone size: .; J gene: TRBJ1-2; CDR3 protein: CASSLTLGGGGGYTF; CDR3 DNA: TGTGCCAGCAGCCTTACTCTGGGAGGGGGAGGAGGCTACACCTTC
V gene: TRBV4-2; D gene: TRBD2; clone size: .; J gene: TRBJ2-1; CDR3 protein: CASSQLGLAINNEQFF; CDR3 DNA: TGTGCCAGCAGCCAATTAGGACTAGCTATCAACAATGAGCAGTTCTTC
V gene: TRBV6-6; D gene: TRBD1; clone size: .; J gene: TRBJ2-7; CDR3 protein: CASSYSQGEAYEQYF; CDR3 DNA: TGTGCCAGCAGTTACTCGCAGGGGGAAGCCTACGAGCAGTACTTC
V gene: TRBV2; D gene: .; clone size: .; J gene: TRBJ2-5; CDR3 protein: CASTPPRGGGRAQYF; CDR3 DNA: TGTGCCAGCACCCCACCCCGGGGAGGGGGTCGGGCCCAGTACTTC
V gene: TRBV7-2; D gene: TRBD1; clone size: .; J gene: TRBJ1-1; CDR3 protein: CASSLEDRWNTEAFF; CDR3 DNA: TGTGCCAGCAGCTTAGAGGACAGGTGGAACACTGAAGCTTTCTTT
V gene: TRBV12-2; D gene: .; clone size: .; J gene: TRBJ2-2; CDR3 protein: CASRPCLIRTGELFF; CDR3 DNA: TGTGCAAGTCGCCCCTGCCTCATCCGGACCGGGGAGCTGTTTTTT
V gene: TRBV11-2; D gene: .; clone size: few; J gene: TRBJ1-3; CDR3 protein: CASRRYRVGNTIYF; CDR3 DNA: TGTGCCAGCAGACGGTACAGGGTTGGAAACACCATATATTTT
V gene: TRBV7-2; D gene: .; clone size: .; J gene: TRBJ2-1; CDR3 protein: CASSFEPGTHSYNEQFF; CDR3 DNA: TGTGCCAGCAGCTTTGAACCCGGGACACATAGTTACAATGAGCAGTTCTTC
V gene: TRBV5-1; D gene: .; clone size: .; J gene: TRBJ1-3; CDR3 protein: CASSDTSGNTIYF; CDR3 DNA: TGCGCCAGCAGCGACACCTCTGGAAACACCATATATTTT